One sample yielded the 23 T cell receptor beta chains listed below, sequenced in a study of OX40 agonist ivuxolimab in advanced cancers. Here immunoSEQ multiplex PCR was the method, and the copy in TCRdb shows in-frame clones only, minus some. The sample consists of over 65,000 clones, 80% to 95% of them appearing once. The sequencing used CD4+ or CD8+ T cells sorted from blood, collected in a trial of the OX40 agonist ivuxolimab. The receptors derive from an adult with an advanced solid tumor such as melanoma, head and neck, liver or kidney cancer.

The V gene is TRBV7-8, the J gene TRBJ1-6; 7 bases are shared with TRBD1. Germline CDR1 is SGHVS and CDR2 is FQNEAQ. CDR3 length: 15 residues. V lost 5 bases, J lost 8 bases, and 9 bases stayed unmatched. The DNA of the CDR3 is TGTGCCAGCAGCCTCACCAGGGGGTTTGATTCACCCCTCCACTTT. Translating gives CASSLTRGFDSPLHF.

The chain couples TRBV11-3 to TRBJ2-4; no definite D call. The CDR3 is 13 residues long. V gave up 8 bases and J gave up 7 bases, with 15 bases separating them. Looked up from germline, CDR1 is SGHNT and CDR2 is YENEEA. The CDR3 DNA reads TGTGCCAGCCCCGTCCGTTTGAGGAACATTCAGTACTTC. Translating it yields CASPVRLRNIQYF.

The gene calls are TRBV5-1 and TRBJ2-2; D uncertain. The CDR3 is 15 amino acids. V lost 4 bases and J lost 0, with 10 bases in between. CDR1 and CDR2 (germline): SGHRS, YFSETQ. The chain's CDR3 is CASSPAGPNTGELFF. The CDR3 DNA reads TGCGCCAGCAGCCCCGCAGGCCCGAACACCGGGGAGCTGTTTTTT.

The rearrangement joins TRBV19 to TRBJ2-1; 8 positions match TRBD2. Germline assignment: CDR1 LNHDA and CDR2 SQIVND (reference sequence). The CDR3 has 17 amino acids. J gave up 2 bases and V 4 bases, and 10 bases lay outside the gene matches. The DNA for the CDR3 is TGTGCCAGTAGTACCACCCTTAGCGGGATCACCTACAATGAGCAGTTCTTC. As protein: CASSTTLSGITYNEQFF.

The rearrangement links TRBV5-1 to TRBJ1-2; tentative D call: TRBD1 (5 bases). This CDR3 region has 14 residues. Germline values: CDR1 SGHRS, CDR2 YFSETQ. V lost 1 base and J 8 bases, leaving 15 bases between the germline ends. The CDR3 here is CASSLSGRGEGYTF. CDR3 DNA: TGCGCCAGCAGCTTGTCTGGGAGGGGCGAAGGCTACACCTTC.

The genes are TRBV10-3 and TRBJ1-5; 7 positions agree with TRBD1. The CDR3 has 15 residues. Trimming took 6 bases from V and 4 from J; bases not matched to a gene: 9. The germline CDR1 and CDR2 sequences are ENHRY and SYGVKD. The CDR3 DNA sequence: TGTGCCATCAGGAGAGGGGACAGCCCAAATCAGCCCCAGCATTTT. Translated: CAIRRGDSPNQPQHF.

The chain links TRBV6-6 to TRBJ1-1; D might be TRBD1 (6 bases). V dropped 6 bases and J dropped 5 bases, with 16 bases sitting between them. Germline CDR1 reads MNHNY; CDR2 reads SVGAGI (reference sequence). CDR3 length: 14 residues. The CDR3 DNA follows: TGTGCCAGCAGCTATTCAGGGGTTCGGACTGAAGCTTTCTTT. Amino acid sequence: CASSYSGVRTEAFF.

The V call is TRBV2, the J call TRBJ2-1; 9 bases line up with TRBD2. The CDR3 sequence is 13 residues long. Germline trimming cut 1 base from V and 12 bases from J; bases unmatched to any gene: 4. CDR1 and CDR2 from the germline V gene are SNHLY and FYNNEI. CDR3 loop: CASSEVSGGGQFF. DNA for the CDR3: TGTGCCAGCAGTGAAGTTAGCGGGGGAGGGCAGTTCTTC. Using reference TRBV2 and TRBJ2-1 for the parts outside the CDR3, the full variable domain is EPEVTQTPSHQVTQMGQEVILRCVPISNHLYFYWYRQILGQKVEFLVSFYNNEISEKSEIFDDQFSVERPDGSNFTLKIRSTKLEDSAMYFCASSEVSGGGQFFGPGTRLTVL.

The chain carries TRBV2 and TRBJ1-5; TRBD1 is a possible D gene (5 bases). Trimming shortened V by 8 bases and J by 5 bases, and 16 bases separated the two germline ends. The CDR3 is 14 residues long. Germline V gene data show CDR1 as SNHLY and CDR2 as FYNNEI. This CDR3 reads CASSVALGDQPQHF. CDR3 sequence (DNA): TGTGCCAGCTCTGTCGCCTTAGGGGATCAGCCCCAGCATTTT.

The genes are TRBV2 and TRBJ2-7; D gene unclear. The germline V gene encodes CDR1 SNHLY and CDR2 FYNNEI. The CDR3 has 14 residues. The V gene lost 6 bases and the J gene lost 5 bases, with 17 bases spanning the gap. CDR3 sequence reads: CASSPGTEPHEQYF. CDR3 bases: TGTGCCAGCAGCCCCGGCACTGAACCCCACGAGCAGTACTTC.

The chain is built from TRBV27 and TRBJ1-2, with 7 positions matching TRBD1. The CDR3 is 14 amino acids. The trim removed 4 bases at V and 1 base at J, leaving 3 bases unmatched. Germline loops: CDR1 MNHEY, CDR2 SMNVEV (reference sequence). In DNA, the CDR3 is TGTGCCAGCAGTTCCCGACAGGGTAACTATGGCTACACCTTC. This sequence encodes CASSSRQGNYGYTF.

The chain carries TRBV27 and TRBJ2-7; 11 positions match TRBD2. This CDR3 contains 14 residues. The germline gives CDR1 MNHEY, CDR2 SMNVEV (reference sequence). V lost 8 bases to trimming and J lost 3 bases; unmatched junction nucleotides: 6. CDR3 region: CASGELAGVYEQYF. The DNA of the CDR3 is TGTGCCAGCGGCGAACTAGCGGGAGTCTACGAGCAGTACTTC.

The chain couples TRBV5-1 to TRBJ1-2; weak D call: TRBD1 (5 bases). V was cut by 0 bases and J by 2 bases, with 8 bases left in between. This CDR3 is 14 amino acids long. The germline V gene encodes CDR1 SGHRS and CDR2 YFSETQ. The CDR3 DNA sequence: TGCGCCAGCAGCTTGGACCCAGGGAACTATGGCTACACCTTC. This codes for CASSLDPGNYGYTF.

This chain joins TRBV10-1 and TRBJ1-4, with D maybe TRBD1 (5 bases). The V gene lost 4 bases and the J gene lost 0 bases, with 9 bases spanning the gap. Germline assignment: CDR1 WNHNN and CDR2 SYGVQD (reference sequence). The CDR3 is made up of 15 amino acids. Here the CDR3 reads CASSAGGATNEKLFF. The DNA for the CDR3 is TGCGCCAGCAGTGCGGGGGGTGCAACTAATGAAAAACTGTTTTTT.

This CDR3 reads CASSSQGAGEETQYF. The CDR3 nucleotides read TGTGCCAGCAGTTCACAGGGGGCAGGAGAAGAGACCCAGTACTTC. The chain uses TRBV27 and TRBJ2-5; 9 bases are shared with TRBD1. The germline V gene encodes CDR1 MNHEY and CDR2 SMNVEV (reference sequence). The CDR3 length is 15 residues. After removal of 4 bases from V and 3 bases from J, the junction contained 6 bases not matched to a gene.

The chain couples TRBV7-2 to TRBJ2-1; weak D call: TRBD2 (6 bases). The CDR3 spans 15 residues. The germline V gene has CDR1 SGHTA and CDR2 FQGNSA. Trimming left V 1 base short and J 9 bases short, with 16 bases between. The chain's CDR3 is CASSLGSVFSGEQFF. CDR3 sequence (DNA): TGTGCCAGCAGCTTAGGATCGGTATTTAGCGGTGAGCAGTTCTTC. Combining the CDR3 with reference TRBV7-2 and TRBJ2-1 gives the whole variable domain GAGVSQSPSNKVTEKGKDVELRCDPISGHTALYWYRQSLGQGLEFLIYFQGNSAPDKSGLPSDRFSAERTGGSVSTLTIQRTQQEDSAVYLCASSLGSVFSGEQFFGPGTRLTVL.

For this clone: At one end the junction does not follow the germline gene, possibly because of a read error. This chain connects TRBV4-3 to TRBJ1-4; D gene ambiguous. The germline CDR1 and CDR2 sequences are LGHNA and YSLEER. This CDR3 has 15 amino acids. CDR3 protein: CTSSEQHPSNEKLFF. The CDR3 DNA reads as TGCACCAGCAGCGAACAGCACCCTTCTAATGAAAAACTGTTTTTT.

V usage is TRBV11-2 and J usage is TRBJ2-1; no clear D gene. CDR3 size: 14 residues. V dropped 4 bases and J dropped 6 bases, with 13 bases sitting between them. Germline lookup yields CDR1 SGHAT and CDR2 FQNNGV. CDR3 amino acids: CASSSVGQSNEQFF. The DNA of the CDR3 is TGTGCCAGCAGCTCGGTTGGCCAGAGCAATGAGCAGTTCTTC.

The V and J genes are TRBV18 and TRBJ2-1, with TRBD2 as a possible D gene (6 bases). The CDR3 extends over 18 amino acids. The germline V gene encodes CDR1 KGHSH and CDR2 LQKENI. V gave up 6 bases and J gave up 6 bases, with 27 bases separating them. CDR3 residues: CASSQDVIGGREVNEQFF. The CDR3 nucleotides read TGTGCCAGCTCCCAAGACGTCATAGGAGGCAGGGAGGTCAATGAGCAGTTCTTC. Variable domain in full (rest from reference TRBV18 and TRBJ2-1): NAGVMQNPRHLVRRRGQEARLRCSPMKGHSHVYWYRQLPEEGLKFMVYLQKENIIDESGMPKERFSAEFPKEGPSILRIQQVVRGDSAAYFCASSQDVIGGREVNEQFFGPGTRLTVL.

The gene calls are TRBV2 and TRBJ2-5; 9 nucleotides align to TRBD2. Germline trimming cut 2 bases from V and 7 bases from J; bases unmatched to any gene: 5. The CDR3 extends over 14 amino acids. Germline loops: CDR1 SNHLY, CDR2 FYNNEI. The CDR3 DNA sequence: TGTGCCAGCAGTGAATTTCTAGCGGGACTGACCCAGTACTTC. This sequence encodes CASSEFLAGLTQYF.

The CDR3 loop is CASSSGTRGSYEQYF. Here the CDR3 DNA reads TGTGCCAGCAGTTCCGGGACTAGGGGATCTTACGAGCAGTACTTC. The V call is TRBV27, the J call TRBJ2-7, with 8 bases that match TRBD2. The V gene end was trimmed by 4 bases and the J gene end by 4 bases; junction bases not matched to a gene: 9. The CDR3 consists of 15 residues. Germline values: CDR1 MNHEY, CDR2 SMNVEV (reference sequence).

The CDR3 DNA reads TGTGCCAGCAGAATGGAGCAGATCAATGAGCAGTTCTTC. This translates into CASRMEQINEQFF. V usage is TRBV2 and J usage is TRBJ2-1; no clear D. Germline CDR1 is SNHLY and CDR2 is FYNNEI. The V and J ends lost 6 bases and 6 bases respectively, with 12 bases between them. CDR3 length equals 13 residues.

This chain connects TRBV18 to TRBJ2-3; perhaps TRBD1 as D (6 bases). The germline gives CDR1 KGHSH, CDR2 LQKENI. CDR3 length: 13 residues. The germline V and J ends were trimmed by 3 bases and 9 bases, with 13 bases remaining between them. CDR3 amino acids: CASSPTGSGTQYF. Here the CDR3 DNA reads TGTGCCAGCTCACCTACAGGGTCCGGGACGCAGTATTTT.